The present TCR beta chain was sequenced within a study of cytomegalovirus exposure and HLA in healthy donors. For the study at large: An early data release held some 89 million unique TCRs from HLA-typed donors. Whole-study findings and limits: The study found most TCR sequences rare, yet found some public TCRs in many donors.

This CDR3 spans 15 amino acids. J was trimmed by 5 bases and V by 0 bases; bases with no gene match: 5. Per germline, CDR1 SGDLS and CDR2 YYNGEE. The PCR had 60 Vbeta and 13 Jbeta primers. TCRdb's copy holds only in-frame clones and misses some; the assay was immunoSEQ multiplex PCR. The sample includes roughly 110,000 clones, approximately 80% seen only once; the top ten take approximately 12%. In this sample, this clone turned up a few times. Its target is unknown. This TCR derives from a middle-aged woman in good health and CMV-seropositive. This rearrangement joins TRBV9 to TRBJ2-5, with 9 bases aligning to TRBD2. The sequenced sample consisted of PBMCs. The CDR3 bases are TGTGCCAGCAGCGTAGCAGCGGGGGGCGGGGAGACCCAGTACTTC. Amino acids: CASSVAAGGGETQYF. Full variable domain (rest looked up from reference TRBV9 and TRBJ2-5): DSGVTQTPKHLITATGQRVTLRCSPRSGDLSVYWYQQSLDQGLQFLIQYYNGEERAKGNILERFSAQQFPDLHSELNLSSLELGDSALYFCASSVAAGGGETQYFGPGTRLLVL.